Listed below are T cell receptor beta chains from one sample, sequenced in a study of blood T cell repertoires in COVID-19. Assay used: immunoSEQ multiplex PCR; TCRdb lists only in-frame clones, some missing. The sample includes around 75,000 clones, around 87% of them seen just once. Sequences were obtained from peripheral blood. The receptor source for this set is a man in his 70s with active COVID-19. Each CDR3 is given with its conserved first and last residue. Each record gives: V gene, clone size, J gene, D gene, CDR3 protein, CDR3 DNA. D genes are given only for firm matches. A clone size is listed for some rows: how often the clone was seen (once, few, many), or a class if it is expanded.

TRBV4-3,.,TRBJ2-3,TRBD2,CASSQDLWATSGASTDTQYF,TGCGCCAGCAGCCAAGATCTCTGGGCGACTAGCGGAGCCTCCACAGATACGCAGTATTTT
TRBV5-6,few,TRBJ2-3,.,CASSLSSDTQYF,TGTGCCAGCAGCCTCTCAAGCGATACGCAGTATTTT
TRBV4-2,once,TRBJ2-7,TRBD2,CASSRTPGLGGEQYF,TGTGCCAGCAGCCGGACCCCGGGACTAGGGGGGGAGCAGTACTTC
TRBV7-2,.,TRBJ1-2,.,CASSPRTVHRGYTF,TGTGCCAGCAGCCCCCGGACAGTACATAGGGGCTACACCTTC
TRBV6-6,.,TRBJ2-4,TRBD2,CASTDGGGAGKNIQYF,TGTGCCAGCACCGACGGGGGGGGCGCGGGGAAAAACATTCAGTACTTC
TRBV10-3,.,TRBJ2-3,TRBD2,CATLAGTTDTQYF,TGTGCCACCCTAGCGGGAACCACAGATACGCAGTATTTT
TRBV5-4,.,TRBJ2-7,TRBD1,CASSLAGGVEQYF,TGTGCCAGCAGCTTGGCAGGGGGCGTCGAGCAGTACTTC
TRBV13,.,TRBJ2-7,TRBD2,CASSPGVAGGGEQYF,TGTGCCAGCAGCCCGGGGGTAGCGGGAGGGGGCGAGCAGTACTTC
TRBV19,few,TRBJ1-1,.,CASRNVGGTEAFF,TGTGCCAGTAGAAATGTGGGGGGGACTGAAGCTTTCTTT
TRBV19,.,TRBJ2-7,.,CASSIDGGAYEQYF,TGTGCCAGTAGTATAGACGGCGGGGCCTACGAGCAGTACTTC
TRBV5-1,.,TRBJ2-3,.,CASSLVGANTQYF,TGCGCCAGCAGCTTGGTGGGGGCGAATACGCAGTATTTT
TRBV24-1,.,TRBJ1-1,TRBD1,CATRGTGGGTEAFF,TGTGCCACCAGGGGGACAGGGGGCGGCACTGAAGCTTTCTTT
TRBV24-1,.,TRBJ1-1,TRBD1,CATSDPGTAEAFF,TGTGCCACCAGTGACCCCGGGACAGCTGAAGCTTTCTTT
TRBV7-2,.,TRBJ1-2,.,CASSLVPTGIANYGYTF,TGTGCCAGCAGCTTAGTCCCCACAGGGATAGCTAACTATGGCTACACCTTC
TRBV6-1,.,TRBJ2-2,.,CASSAVVAGPNTGELFF,TGTGCCAGCAGTGCCGTTGTTGCGGGCCCGAACACCGGGGAGCTGTTTTTT
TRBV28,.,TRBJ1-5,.,CASSFPGGAQHF,TGTGCCAGCAGTTTCCCCGGGGGGGCCCAGCATTTT